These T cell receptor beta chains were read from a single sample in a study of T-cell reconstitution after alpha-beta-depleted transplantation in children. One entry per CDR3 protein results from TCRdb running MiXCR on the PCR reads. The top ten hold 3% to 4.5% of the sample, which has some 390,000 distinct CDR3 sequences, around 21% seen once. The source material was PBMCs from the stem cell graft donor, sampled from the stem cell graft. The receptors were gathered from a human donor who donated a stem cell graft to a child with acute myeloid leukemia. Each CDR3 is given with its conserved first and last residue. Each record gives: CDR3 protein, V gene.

CDR3 protein: CASSYSMLQSIEQFF
V gene: TRBV6-5

CDR3 protein: CASSESRRRIYEQYF
V gene: TRBV2

CDR3 protein: CASSSLELAVQETQYF
V gene: TRBV28

CDR3 protein: CASSISPGTDTQYF
V gene: TRBV7-6

CDR3 protein: CSARDSGPNTEAFF
V gene: TRBV20-1

CDR3 protein: CATSRDIAGTVINEQFF
V gene: TRBV15

CDR3 protein: CASSPLGGSTEAFF
V gene: TRBV5-1

CDR3 protein: CASSWGDTQYF
V gene: TRBV6-5

CDR3 protein: CASSQDRMGPVFF
V gene: TRBV4-3

CDR3 protein: CASTYGTGAYEQYF
V gene: TRBV28

CDR3 protein: CATSREDLGSSYEQYF
V gene: TRBV15

CDR3 protein: CATSNPKRTSTDTQYF
V gene: TRBV15

CDR3 protein: CASSLKSREWGNTIYF
V gene: TRBV7-2

CDR3 protein: CASSMGQLNTEAFF
V gene: TRBV12-3/TRBV12-4

CDR3 protein: CATSTGVGYEQYF
V gene: TRBV12-3/TRBV12-4

CDR3 protein: CASSLQGSEQETQYF
V gene: TRBV28

CDR3 protein: CASSLERTTKQFF
V gene: TRBV27

CDR3 protein: CSARGLVFYETQYF
V gene: TRBV20-1

CDR3 protein: CATSVKTSGRANEQFF
V gene: TRBV24-1

CDR3 protein: CSAFDSLQETQYF
V gene: TRBV20-1

CDR3 protein: CASSPRGAGQPQHF
V gene: TRBV7-2

CDR3 protein: CASSFRQGHQETQYF
V gene: TRBV11-2

CDR3 protein: CASNSWGLAGDTQYF
V gene: TRBV2

CDR3 protein: CASSLGTDSYNEQFF
V gene: TRBV12-3/TRBV12-4

CDR3 protein: CSTYQAGGPYEQFF
V gene: TRBV20-1

CDR3 protein: CSVEATTSAEQYF
V gene: TRBV29-1

CDR3 protein: CASSFKQGMDEQFF
V gene: TRBV7-9

CDR3 protein: CASSSGRNSGANVLTF
V gene: TRBV12-3/TRBV12-4

CDR3 protein: CASSWGQAGELFF
V gene: TRBV7-2